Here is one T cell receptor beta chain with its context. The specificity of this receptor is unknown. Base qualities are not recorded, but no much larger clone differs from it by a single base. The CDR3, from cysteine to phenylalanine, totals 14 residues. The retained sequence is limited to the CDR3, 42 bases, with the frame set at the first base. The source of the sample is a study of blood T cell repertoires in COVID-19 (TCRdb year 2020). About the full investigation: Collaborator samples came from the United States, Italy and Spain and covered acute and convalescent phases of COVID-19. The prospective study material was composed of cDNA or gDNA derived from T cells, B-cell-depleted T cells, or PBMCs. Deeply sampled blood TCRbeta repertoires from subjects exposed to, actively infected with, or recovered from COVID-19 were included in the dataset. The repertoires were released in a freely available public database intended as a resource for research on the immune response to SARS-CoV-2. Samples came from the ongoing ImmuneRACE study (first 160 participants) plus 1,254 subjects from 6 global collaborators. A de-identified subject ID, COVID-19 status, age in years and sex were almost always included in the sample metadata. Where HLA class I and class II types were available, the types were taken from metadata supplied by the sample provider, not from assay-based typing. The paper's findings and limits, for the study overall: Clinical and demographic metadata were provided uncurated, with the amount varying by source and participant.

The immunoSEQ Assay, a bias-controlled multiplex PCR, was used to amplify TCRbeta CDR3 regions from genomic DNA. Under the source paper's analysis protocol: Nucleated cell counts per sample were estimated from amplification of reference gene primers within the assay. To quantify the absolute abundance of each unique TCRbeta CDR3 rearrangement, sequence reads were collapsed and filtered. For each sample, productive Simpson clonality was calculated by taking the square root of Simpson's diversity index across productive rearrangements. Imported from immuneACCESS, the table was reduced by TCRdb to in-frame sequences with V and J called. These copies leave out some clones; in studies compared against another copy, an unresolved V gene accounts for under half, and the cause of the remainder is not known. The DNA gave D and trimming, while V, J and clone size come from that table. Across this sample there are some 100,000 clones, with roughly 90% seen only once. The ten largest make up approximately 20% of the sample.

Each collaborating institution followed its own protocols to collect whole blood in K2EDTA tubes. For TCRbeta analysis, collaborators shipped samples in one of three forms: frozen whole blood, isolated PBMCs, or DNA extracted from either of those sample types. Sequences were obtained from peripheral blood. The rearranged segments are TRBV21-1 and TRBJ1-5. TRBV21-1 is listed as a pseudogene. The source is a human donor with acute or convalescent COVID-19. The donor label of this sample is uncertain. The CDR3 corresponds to CASSDRRGHQPQHF. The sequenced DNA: TGTGCCAGCAGCGACCGTCGAGGGCATCAGCCCCAGCATTTT.